A selection of T cell receptor beta chains follows, all from one sample in a study of T cell responses to AZD1222 COVID-19 vaccine. The method was immunoSEQ multiplex PCR; TCRdb's version includes in-frame clones alone and lacks a portion of them. The sample holds under 35,000 clones, 70% to 90% seen once. The sample was peripheral blood, taken 28 days after the second AZD1222 dose. The receptors shown here come from an adult who received the AZD1222 COVID-19 vaccine. The CDR3 runs from the conserved cysteine through the conserved F or W.

V gene: TRBV9; J gene: TRBJ2-5; CDR3 protein: CASSGGLDETQYF
V gene: TRBV28; J gene: TRBJ2-5; CDR3 protein: CASSFDLAVETQYF
V gene: TRBV6-5; J gene: TRBJ2-7; CDR3 protein: CASSWGGGNEQYF
V gene: TRBV6-2/TRBV6-3; J gene: TRBJ2-7; CDR3 protein: CASSYRENEQYF
V gene: TRBV7-2; J gene: TRBJ1-1; CDR3 protein: CASSFTGGIAEAFF
V gene: TRBV7-2; J gene: TRBJ2-6; CDR3 protein: CASSLDSAGNSGANVLTF
V gene: TRBV4-1; J gene: TRBJ1-4; CDR3 protein: CASSQEERKLFF
V gene: TRBV30; J gene: TRBJ1-6; CDR3 protein: CAWTQQRLNNSPLHF
V gene: TRBV29-1; J gene: TRBJ2-3; CDR3 protein: CSVEGGALTDTQYF
V gene: TRBV19; J gene: TRBJ2-5; CDR3 protein: CASSIGDRAQETQYF
V gene: TRBV6-5; J gene: TRBJ1-1; CDR3 protein: CASTGHSNTEAFF
V gene: TRBV7-9; J gene: TRBJ2-4; CDR3 protein: CASSLVREAKNIQYF
V gene: TRBV28; J gene: TRBJ1-1; CDR3 protein: CASSWNLVWNTEAFF
V gene: TRBV16; J gene: TRBJ2-3; CDR3 protein: CASSQDRPAQGTQYF
V gene: TRBV5-6; J gene: TRBJ1-1; CDR3 protein: CASSSRERNTEAFF
V gene: TRBV30; J gene: TRBJ1-2; CDR3 protein: CAWSRQGLYGYTF
V gene: TRBV12-5; J gene: TRBJ2-3; CDR3 protein: CASGLGIGFGGSRDTQYF
V gene: TRBV24-1; J gene: TRBJ2-7; CDR3 protein: CATSVLRESGRLEQYF
V gene: TRBV5-1; J gene: TRBJ2-5; CDR3 protein: CASSLGQGETQYF
V gene: TRBV29-1; J gene: TRBJ1-1; CDR3 protein: CSVEITTEAFF
V gene: TRBV6-5; J gene: TRBJ1-2; CDR3 protein: CASSSPGGAYGYTF
V gene: TRBV11-2; J gene: TRBJ2-7; CDR3 protein: CASSPGRSGYEQYF
V gene: TRBV19; J gene: TRBJ1-4; CDR3 protein: CASSPRQLATNEKLFF
V gene: TRBV19; J gene: TRBJ1-1; CDR3 protein: CASSIESRADPGAFF
V gene: TRBV15; J gene: TRBJ1-5; CDR3 protein: CATSRGGGSNQPQHF
V gene: TRBV6-5; J gene: TRBJ2-5; CDR3 protein: CASNRGLAGEETQYF
V gene: TRBV16; J gene: TRBJ1-1; CDR3 protein: CASSRGGHTEAFF
V gene: TRBV18; J gene: TRBJ2-1; CDR3 protein: CASSPAAYNEQFF
V gene: TRBV7-2; J gene: TRBJ2-7; CDR3 protein: CASSSTRSSYEQYF
V gene: TRBV30; J gene: TRBJ2-5; CDR3 protein: CAWRRAGTGPQETQYF
V gene: TRBV6-5; J gene: TRBJ1-1; CDR3 protein: CASTYRVEAFF
V gene: TRBV29-1; J gene: TRBJ2-5; CDR3 protein: CSVATGGQETQYF
V gene: TRBV5-1; J gene: TRBJ1-1; CDR3 protein: CASSPTEVLNTEAFF
V gene: TRBV4-2; J gene: TRBJ1-4; CDR3 protein: CASSLPRGQTNEKLFF
V gene: TRBV19; J gene: TRBJ2-2; CDR3 protein: CASSIRTGYTGELFF
V gene: TRBV5-1; J gene: TRBJ1-2; CDR3 protein: CASSLEGDSRLLYTF
V gene: TRBV3-1/TRBV3-2; J gene: TRBJ2-3; CDR3 protein: CASSATPGPTDTQYF
V gene: TRBV21-1; J gene: TRBJ2-7; CDR3 protein: CASPTGTSLDEQYF
V gene: TRBV5-1; J gene: TRBJ2-5; CDR3 protein: CASSLGTLKETQYF
V gene: TRBV27; J gene: TRBJ1-2; CDR3 protein: CASSLLSALGSYTF
V gene: TRBV29-1; J gene: TRBJ1-5; CDR3 protein: CSVASQGQPQHF
V gene: TRBV19; J gene: TRBJ2-1; CDR3 protein: CASNIAGVAEQFF
V gene: TRBV6-1; J gene: TRBJ1-1; CDR3 protein: CASSEISGGTEAFF